A single sample is the source of the 27 T cell receptor beta chains below, sequenced in a study of blood T cell repertoires in COVID-19. Produced via immunoSEQ multiplex PCR; TCRdb's table is partial and in-frame only. Of some 320,000 clones listed, over 85% are singletons. Sequencing was carried out using PBMCs or T cells enriched from blood (not recorded which). The origin of the receptors is a man between 60 and 75 years old who had recovered from COVID-19.

The V gene is TRBV6-5, the J gene TRBJ1-2; D is ambiguous. Looked up from germline, CDR1 is MNHEY and CDR2 is SVGAGI. Trimming stripped 8 bases from V and 5 bases from J, with 18 bases between. CDR3 length: 14 amino acids. CDR3 coding DNA: TGTGCCAGCCTGATGTCGACTCCGGAGTATGGCTACACCTTC. This gives the protein CASLMSTPEYGYTF.

A single count supports this clone. The chain uses TRBV5-1 and TRBJ1-5, with 8 bases aligning to TRBD1. The CDR3 loop spans 14 amino acids. CDR1 is SGHRS, CDR2 YFSETQ, per germline. V shed 3 bases, J shed 4 bases, and the junction held 3 bases outside the gene matches. This CDR3 is CASSWTGLNQPQHF. CDR3 sequence (DNA): TGCGCCAGCAGCTGGACAGGGTTGAATCAGCCCCAGCATTTT.

The chain recombines TRBV28 with TRBJ2-7; D is undetermined. Germline CDR1 reads MDHEN; CDR2 reads SYDVKM. V was pared by 6 bases and J by 6 bases, with 21 bases between. The length of the CDR3 is 15 residues. CDR3 sequence: CASSPPRSTVPEQYF. CDR3 in DNA: TGTGCCAGCAGCCCGCCGAGGTCTACGGTACCCGAGCAGTACTTC.

The rearrangement joins TRBV6-1 to TRBJ1-1; D is unclear. V lost 0 bases, J lost 4 bases, and 9 bases lay in between. Germline CDR1 MNHNS, CDR2 SASEGT. The CDR3 totals 14 residues. The CDR3 sequence is CASSEALRGTEAFF. Written as DNA, the CDR3 is TGTGCCAGCAGTGAAGCGTTACGGGGCACTGAAGCTTTCTTT.

J is TRBJ1-6 and V is TRBV6-5; D ambiguous. Germline CDR1 reads MNHEY; CDR2 reads SVGAGI. V gave up 6 bases and J gave up 7 bases, with 10 bases separating them. The CDR3 is 13 residues long. The CDR3 nucleotides are TGTGCCAGCAGCCTAAGCGGGAATTCACCCCTCCACTTT. It codes for CASSLSGNSPLHF.

The chain joins TRBV27 to TRBJ1-1; unclear D gene. CDR1 MNHEY and CDR2 SMNVEV come from the germline V gene (reference sequence). V lost 0 bases, J lost 3 bases, and 8 bases lay in between. The CDR3 consists of 14 residues. CDR3 residues: CASSLSRGYTEAFF. The CDR3 DNA sequence: TGTGCCAGCAGTTTATCTCGGGGATACACTGAAGCTTTCTTT.

The chain employs TRBV19 and TRBJ1-1; D possibly corresponds to TRBD1 (6 bases). The length of the CDR3 is 15 residues. Germline V CDR1 and CDR2: LNHDA, SQIVND (reference sequence). Trimming left V 7 bases short and J 1 base short, with 16 bases between. CDR3 sequence reads: CASIPRKGGNTEAFF. In nucleotides, the CDR3 is TGTGCCAGTATCCCCCGGAAAGGGGGGAACACTGAAGCTTTCTTT.

This clone showed up just once. The rearrangement uses TRBV7-9 and TRBJ1-4, with D tentatively TRBD1 (5 bases). In germline, CDR1 is SEHNR, CDR2 FQNEAQ (reference sequence). CDR3 length equals 16 residues. The V gene lost 4 bases and the J gene lost 11 bases, with 23 bases spanning the gap. The CDR3 region is CASSSGAEDLGGKLFF. CDR3 DNA: TGTGCCAGCAGCTCCGGGGCAGAGGACCTGGGAGGGAAACTGTTTTTT.

In the case of this clone: The sample has other DNA sequences that encode this CDR3 too. This sequence joins TRBV5-4 and TRBJ2-7, with 7 bases lining up with TRBD1. CDR1 is SGHNT, CDR2 YYREEE, per germline (reference sequence). This CDR3 contains 13 residues. V was clipped by 0 bases and J by 5 bases; unmatched bases: 2. The CDR3 loop is CASSLGQGDEQYF. The DNA of the CDR3 is TGTGCCAGCAGCTTGGGGCAGGGGGACGAGCAGTACTTC.

The rearrangement links TRBV6-1 to TRBJ2-7, with D maybe TRBD2 (6 bases). The length of the CDR3 is 15 residues. The V gene's germline CDR1 is MNHNS and CDR2 SASEGT. V dropped 2 bases and J dropped 5 bases, with 16 bases sitting between them. The CDR3 here is CASSESEAGNHEQYF. The CDR3 bases are TGTGCCAGCAGTGAAAGTGAGGCGGGGAACCACGAGCAGTACTTC.

This chain links TRBV7-9 with TRBJ1-6; 10 nucleotides match TRBD1. Unmatched junction bases numbered 8, after V lost 5 bases and J lost 4 bases. The CDR3 sequence is 17 residues long. Germline loops: CDR1 SEHNR, CDR2 FQNEAQ (reference sequence). In nucleotides, the CDR3 is TGTGCCAGCAGCCAATGGACAGGGGGAAGATATAATTCACCCCTCCACTTT. Protein: CASSQWTGGRYNSPLHF.

The chain links TRBV27 to TRBJ1-2; tentatively, D is TRBD1 (5 bases). Trimming cost V 1 base and J 7 bases, with 13 bases left between them. The germline gives CDR1 MNHEY, CDR2 SMNVEV (reference sequence). The CDR3 totals 14 residues. CDR3: CASSLFGGVGGYTF. In nucleotides, the CDR3 is TGTGCCAGCAGTTTATTTGGGGGGGTCGGTGGCTACACCTTC.

The gene calls are TRBV27 and TRBJ1-1, with 9 bases lining up with TRBD1. CDR1 and CDR2 from the germline V gene are MNHEY and SMNVEV (reference sequence). Germline trimming cut 6 bases from V and 1 base from J; bases unmatched to any gene: 12. This CDR3 region has 17 residues. This CDR3 is CASSDLIRTGANTEAFF. CDR3 DNA sequence: TGTGCCAGCAGCGATTTAATCAGGACAGGGGCGAACACTGAAGCTTTCTTT.

The chain has TRBV6-5 and TRBJ1-5; D not resolved. This CDR3 is built from 15 residues. Germline assignment: CDR1 MNHEY and CDR2 SVGAGI. Trimming took 5 bases from V and 4 from J, leaving 15 bases between them. As DNA, the CDR3 is TGTGCCAGCAGTCCACTCGTCGACGGGAATCAGCCCCAGCATTTT. Encoded protein: CASSPLVDGNQPQHF.

The count of this clone is one. This chain joins TRBV7-9 and TRBJ2-1, with 7 bases aligning to TRBD2. CDR1 is SEHNR, CDR2 FQNEAQ, per germline (reference sequence). J lost 4 bases, V lost 1 base, and 7 bases had no gene match. CDR3 length equals 16 residues. The CDR3 DNA follows: TGTGCCAGCAGCTTAGGAGCTAGCGGCAATTACAATGAGCAGTTCTTC. Its protein product is CASSLGASGNYNEQFF.

The V gene is TRBV30, the J gene TRBJ2-4; D ambiguous. The V end was cut by 2 bases, the J end by 10 bases, with 15 bases between. This CDR3 is 13 amino acids long. Germline CDR1 and CDR2: GTSNPN and SVGIG (reference sequence). The CDR3 is CAWSPGLSLIQYF. The CDR3 DNA follows: TGTGCCTGGAGTCCTGGTTTATCCCTAATTCAGTACTTC. The variable domain in full, completed from reference TRBV30 and TRBJ2-4, reads SQTIHQWPATLVQPVGSPLSLECTVEGTSNPNLYWYRQAAGRGLQLLFYSVGIGQISSEVPQNLSASRPQDRQFILSSKKLLLSDSGFYLCAWSPGLSLIQYFGAGTRLSVL.

V and J are TRBV5-1 and TRBJ2-3; maybe TRBD2 (6 bases). This CDR3 is 14 amino acids long. V lost 0 bases and J lost 5, with 10 bases in between. In germline, CDR1 is SGHRS, CDR2 YFSETQ. The CDR3 loop is CASSLGGMGDTQYF. As DNA, the CDR3 is TGCGCCAGCAGCTTGGGCGGGATGGGAGATACGCAGTATTTT.

This sequence joins TRBV3-1 (or the pseudogene TRBV3-2) and TRBJ2-5; 10 positions match TRBD2. J gave up 6 bases and V 3 bases, and 7 bases lay outside the gene matches. The CDR3 is made up of 15 amino acids. Germline lookup yields CDR1 LGHDT and CDR2 YNNKEL (reference sequence). Written as DNA, the CDR3 is TGTGCCAGCAGCCAGAGCGGGGGGGCCGGGAAGACCCAGTACTTC. The encoded protein is CASSQSGGAGKTQYF.

The chain is built from TRBV30 and TRBJ1-5; no definite D call. CDR1 is GTSNPN, CDR2 SVGIG, per germline (reference sequence). The V and J ends lost 1 base and 0 bases respectively, with 19 bases between them. The length of the CDR3 is 18 residues. As DNA, the CDR3 is TGTGCCTGGAGTGCTTCGGGGTTTCGCGGGAGTAGCAATCAGCCCCAGCATTTT. Translating gives CAWSASGFRGSSNQPQHF. Drawing the rest from reference TRBV30 and TRBJ1-5, the complete variable domain is SQTIHQWPATLVQPVGSPLSLECTVEGTSNPNLYWYRQAAGRGLQLLFYSVGIGQISSEVPQNLSASRPQDRQFILSSKKLLLSDSGFYLCAWSASGFRGSSNQPQHFGDGTRLSIL.

This chain joins TRBV15 and TRBJ2-5, with D tentatively TRBD2 (6 bases). The germline V gene has CDR1 LNHNV and CDR2 YYDKDF (reference sequence). Trimming stripped 4 bases from V and 5 bases from J, with 17 bases between. The CDR3 extends over 15 amino acids. The CDR3 reads CATSIGSSVGETQYF. The CDR3 nucleotides are TGTGCCACCAGCATCGGATCTAGCGTTGGGGAGACCCAGTACTTC.

The chain has TRBV11-3 and TRBJ2-7, with TRBD1 matching over 9 bases. In germline, CDR1 is SGHNT, CDR2 YENEEA. The CDR3 has 16 residues. V lost 3 bases to trimming and J lost 6 bases; unmatched junction nucleotides: 12. The CDR3 is CASSLNGRDRVFEQYF. The CDR3 nucleotides are TGTGCCAGCAGCTTGAACGGCCGGGACAGGGTTTTCGAGCAGTACTTC.

The chain joins TRBV5-4 to TRBJ1-1; D is uncertain. Germline V gene sequence: CDR1 SGHNT, CDR2 YYREEE (reference sequence). V was cut by 0 bases and J by 0 bases, with 6 bases left in between. This CDR3 has 14 amino acids. The CDR3 nucleotides are TGTGCCAGCAGCTTGGGCAACATGAACACTGAAGCTTTCTTT. It yields the protein CASSLGNMNTEAFF.

The rearrangement uses TRBV6-2 or TRBV6-3 and TRBJ1-2, with D unclear. The CDR3 is 14 amino acids. The V gene's germline CDR1 is MNHEY and CDR2 SVGEGT. V lost 6 bases and J 5 bases, leaving 16 bases between the germline ends. The CDR3 sequence: CASSLPPGRYGYTF. DNA of the CDR3: TGTGCCAGCAGCCTTCCCCCGGGAAGATATGGCTACACCTTC.

The V gene is TRBV9, the J gene TRBJ2-7; D call uncertain. The CDR3 sequence is 15 residues long. The germline V gene encodes CDR1 SGDLS and CDR2 YYNGEE. The ends were cut back, 0 bases at V and 3 bases at J, with 13 bases in the middle. The CDR3 protein is CASSVGPGEIYEQYF. In DNA, the CDR3 is TGTGCCAGCAGCGTAGGGCCAGGTGAGATCTACGAGCAGTACTTC. Full variable domain (remainder filled in from reference TRBV9 and TRBJ2-7): DSGVTQTPKHLITATGQRVTLRCSPRSGDLSVYWYQQSLDQGLQFLIQYYNGEERAKGNILERFSAQQFPDLHSELNLSSLELGDSALYFCASSVGPGEIYEQYFGPGTRLTVT.

The chain has TRBV5-1 and TRBJ2-2, with D uncertain. V was shortened by 1 base and J by 1 base, with 8 bases between the two germline ends. CDR3 size: 15 residues. Per germline, CDR1 SGHRS and CDR2 YFSETQ. The CDR3 coding sequence is TGCGCCAGCAGCTTGACGAGAGGGAACACCGGGGAGCTGTTTTTT. Translation gives CASSLTRGNTGELFF.

The V gene is TRBV14, the J gene TRBJ2-7; a possible D gene is TRBD2 (5 bases). Germline V gene data show CDR1 as SGHDN and CDR2 as FVKESK. This CDR3 region has 13 residues. V lost 4 bases and J lost 5, with 12 bases in between. The CDR3 reads CASSPHGVDEQYF. CDR3 DNA sequence: TGTGCCAGCAGCCCCCACGGGGTCGACGAGCAGTACTTC.

This clone appeared a single time. This chain joins TRBV7-9 and TRBJ1-4; the D gene is possibly TRBD1 (6 bases). This CDR3 has 15 residues. The germline gives CDR1 SEHNR, CDR2 FQNEAQ (reference sequence). Deletions cut 2 bases from V and 3 bases from J, with 10 bases between. Here the CDR3 DNA reads TGTGCCAGCAGCTTACCGCAGGGGCCTAATGAAAAACTGTTTTTT. Translating it yields CASSLPQGPNEKLFF.